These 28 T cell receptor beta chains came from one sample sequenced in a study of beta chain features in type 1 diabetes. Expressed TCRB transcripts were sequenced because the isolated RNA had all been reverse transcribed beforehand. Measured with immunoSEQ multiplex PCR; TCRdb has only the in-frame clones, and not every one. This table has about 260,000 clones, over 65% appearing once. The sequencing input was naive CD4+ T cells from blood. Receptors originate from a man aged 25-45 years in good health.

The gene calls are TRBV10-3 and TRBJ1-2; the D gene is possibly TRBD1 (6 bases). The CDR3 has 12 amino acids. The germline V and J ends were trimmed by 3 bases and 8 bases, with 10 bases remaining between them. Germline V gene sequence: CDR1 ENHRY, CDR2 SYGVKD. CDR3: CAISDRGGGYTF. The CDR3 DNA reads TGTGCCATCAGTGACAGGGGAGGAGGCTACACCTTC.

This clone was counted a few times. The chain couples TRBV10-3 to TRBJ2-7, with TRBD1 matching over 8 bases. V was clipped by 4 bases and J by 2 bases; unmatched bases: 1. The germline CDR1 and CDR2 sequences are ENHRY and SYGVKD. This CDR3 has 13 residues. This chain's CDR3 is CAISGQGTYEQYF. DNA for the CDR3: TGTGCCATCAGTGGACAGGGGACCTACGAGCAGTACTTC.

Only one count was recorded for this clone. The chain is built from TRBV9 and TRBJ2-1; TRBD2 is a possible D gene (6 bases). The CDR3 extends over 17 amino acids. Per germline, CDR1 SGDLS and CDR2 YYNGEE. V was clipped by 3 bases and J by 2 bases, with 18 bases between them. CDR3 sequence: CASSAGVEGHTYNEQFF. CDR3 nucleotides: TGTGCCAGCAGCGCTGGGGTGGAGGGCCACACCTACAATGAGCAGTTCTTC.

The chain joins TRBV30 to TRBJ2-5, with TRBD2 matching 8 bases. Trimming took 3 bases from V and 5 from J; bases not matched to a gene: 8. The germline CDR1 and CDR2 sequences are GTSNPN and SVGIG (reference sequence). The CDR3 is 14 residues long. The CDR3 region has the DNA TGTGCCTGGAGCAGGGGACTAGTGGGGGAGACCCAGTACTTC. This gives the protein CAWSRGLVGETQYF. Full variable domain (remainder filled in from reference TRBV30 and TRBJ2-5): SQTIHQWPATLVQPVGSPLSLECTVEGTSNPNLYWYRQAAGRGLQLLFYSVGIGQISSEVPQNLSASRPQDRQFILSSKKLLLSDSGFYLCAWSRGLVGETQYFGPGTRLLVL.

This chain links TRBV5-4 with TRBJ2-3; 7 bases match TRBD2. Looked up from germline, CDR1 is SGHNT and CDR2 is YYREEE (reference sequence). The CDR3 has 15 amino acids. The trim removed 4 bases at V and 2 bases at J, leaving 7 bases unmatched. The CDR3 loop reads CASSRDRLATDTQYF. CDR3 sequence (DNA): TGTGCCAGCAGCCGGGATAGACTAGCCACAGATACGCAGTATTTT.

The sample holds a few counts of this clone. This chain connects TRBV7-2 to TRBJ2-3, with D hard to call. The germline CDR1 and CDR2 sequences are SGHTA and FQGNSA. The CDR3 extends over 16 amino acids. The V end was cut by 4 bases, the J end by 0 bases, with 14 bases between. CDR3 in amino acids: CASSSLGRLSTDTQYF. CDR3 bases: TGTGCCAGCAGCTCCCTCGGCCGTCTGAGCACAGATACGCAGTATTTT.

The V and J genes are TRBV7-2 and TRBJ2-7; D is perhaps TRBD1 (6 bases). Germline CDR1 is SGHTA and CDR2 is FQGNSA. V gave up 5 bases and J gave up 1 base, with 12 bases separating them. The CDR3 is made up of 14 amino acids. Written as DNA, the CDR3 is TGTGCCAGCAGCCCCTGGACAGTTTCCTACGAGCAGTACTTC. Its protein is CASSPWTVSYEQYF.

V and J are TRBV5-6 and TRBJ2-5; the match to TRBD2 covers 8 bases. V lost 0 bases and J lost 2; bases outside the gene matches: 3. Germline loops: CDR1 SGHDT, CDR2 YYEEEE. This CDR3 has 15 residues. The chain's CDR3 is CASSLAVAGQETQYF. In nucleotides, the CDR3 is TGTGCCAGCAGCTTGGCGGTAGCGGGGCAAGAGACCCAGTACTTC.

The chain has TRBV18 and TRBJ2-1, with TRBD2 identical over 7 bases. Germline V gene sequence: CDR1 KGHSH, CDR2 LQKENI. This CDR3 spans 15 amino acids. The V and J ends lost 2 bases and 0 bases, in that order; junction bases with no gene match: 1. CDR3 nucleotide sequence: TGTGCCAGCTCACCAGAGCGGGGCTCCTACAATGAGCAGTTCTTC. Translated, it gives CASSPERGSYNEQFF. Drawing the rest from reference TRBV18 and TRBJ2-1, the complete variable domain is NAGVMQNPRHLVRRRGQEARLRCSPMKGHSHVYWYRQLPEEGLKFMVYLQKENIIDESGMPKERFSAEFPKEGPSILRIQQVVRGDSAAYFCASSPERGSYNEQFFGPGTRLTVL.

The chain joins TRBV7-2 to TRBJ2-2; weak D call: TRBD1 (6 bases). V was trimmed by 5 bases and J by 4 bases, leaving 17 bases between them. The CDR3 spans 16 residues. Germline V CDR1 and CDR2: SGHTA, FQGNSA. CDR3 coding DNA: TGTGCCAGCAGCCACAGGGCAGGAGGAGGCACCGGGGAGCTGTTTTTT. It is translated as CASSHRAGGGTGELFF.

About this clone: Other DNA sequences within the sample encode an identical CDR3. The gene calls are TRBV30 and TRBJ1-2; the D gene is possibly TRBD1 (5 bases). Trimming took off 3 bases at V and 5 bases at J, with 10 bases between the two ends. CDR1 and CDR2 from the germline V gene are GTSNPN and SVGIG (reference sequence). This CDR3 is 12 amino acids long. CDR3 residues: CAWSGTDYGYTF. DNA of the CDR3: TGTGCCTGGAGCGGGACGGATTATGGCTACACCTTC. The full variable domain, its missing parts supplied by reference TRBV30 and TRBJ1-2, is SQTIHQWPATLVQPVGSPLSLECTVEGTSNPNLYWYRQAAGRGLQLLFYSVGIGQISSEVPQNLSASRPQDRQFILSSKKLLLSDSGFYLCAWSGTDYGYTFGSGTRLTVV.

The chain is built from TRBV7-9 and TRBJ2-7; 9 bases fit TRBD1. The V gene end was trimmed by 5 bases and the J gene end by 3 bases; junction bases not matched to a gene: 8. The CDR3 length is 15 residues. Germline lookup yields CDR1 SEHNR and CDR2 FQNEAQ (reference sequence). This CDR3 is CASSPPGQGLYEQYF. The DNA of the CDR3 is TGTGCCAGCAGCCCACCCGGACAGGGGCTCTACGAGCAGTACTTC. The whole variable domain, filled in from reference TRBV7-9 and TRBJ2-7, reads DTGVSQNPRHKITKRGQNVTFRCDPISEHNRLYWYRQTLGQGPEFLTYFQNEAQLEKSRLLSDRFSAERPKGSFSTLEIQRTEQGDSAMYLCASSPPGQGLYEQYFGPGTRLTVT.

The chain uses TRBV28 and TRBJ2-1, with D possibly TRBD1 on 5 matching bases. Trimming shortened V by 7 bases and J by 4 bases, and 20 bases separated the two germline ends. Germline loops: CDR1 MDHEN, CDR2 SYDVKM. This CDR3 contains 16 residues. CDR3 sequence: CASTSMEGARYNEQFF. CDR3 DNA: TGTGCCAGCACCTCCATGGAAGGGGCCAGGTACAATGAGCAGTTCTTC.

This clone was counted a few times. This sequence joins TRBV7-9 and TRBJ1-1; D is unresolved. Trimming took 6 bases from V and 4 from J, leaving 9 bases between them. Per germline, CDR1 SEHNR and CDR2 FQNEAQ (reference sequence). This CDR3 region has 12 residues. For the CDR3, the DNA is TGTGCCAGCAGATGGGGATTCACTGAAGCTTTCTTT. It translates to CASRWGFTEAFF.

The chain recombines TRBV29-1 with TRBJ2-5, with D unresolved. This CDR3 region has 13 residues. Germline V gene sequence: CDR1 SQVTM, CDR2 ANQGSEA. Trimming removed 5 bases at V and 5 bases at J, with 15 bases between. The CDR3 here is CSVLRPLVETQYF. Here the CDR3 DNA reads TGCAGCGTTCTGCGCCCGTTGGTGGAGACCCAGTACTTC.

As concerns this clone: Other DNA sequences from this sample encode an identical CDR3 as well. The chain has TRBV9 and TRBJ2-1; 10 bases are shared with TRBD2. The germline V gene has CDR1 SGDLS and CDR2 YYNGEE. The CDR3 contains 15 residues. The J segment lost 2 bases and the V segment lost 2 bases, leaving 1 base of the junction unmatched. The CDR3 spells CASSVTSGTYNEQFF. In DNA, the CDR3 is TGTGCCAGCAGCGTTACTAGCGGGACCTACAATGAGCAGTTCTTC.

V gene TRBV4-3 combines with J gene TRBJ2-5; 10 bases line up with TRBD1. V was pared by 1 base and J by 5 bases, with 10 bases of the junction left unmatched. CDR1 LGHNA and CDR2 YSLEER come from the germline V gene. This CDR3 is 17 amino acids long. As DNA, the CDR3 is TGCGCCAGCAGCCAAGGGGGCGGGACAGGGGCCAGGGAGACCCAGTACTTC. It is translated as CASSQGGGTGARETQYF.

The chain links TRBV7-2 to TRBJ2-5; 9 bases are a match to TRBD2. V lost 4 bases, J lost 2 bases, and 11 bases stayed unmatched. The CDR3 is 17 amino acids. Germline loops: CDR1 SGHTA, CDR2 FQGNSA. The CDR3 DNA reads TGTGCCAGCAGCTCCCCTTTAGCGGGAGCGGTACAAGAGACCCAGTACTTC. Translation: CASSSPLAGAVQETQYF.

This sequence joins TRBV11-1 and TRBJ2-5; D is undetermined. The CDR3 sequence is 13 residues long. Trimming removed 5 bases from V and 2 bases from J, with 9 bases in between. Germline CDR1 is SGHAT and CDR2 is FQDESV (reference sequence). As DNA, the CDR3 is TGTGCCAGCAGCCGTGATCCTCAAGAGACCCAGTACTTC. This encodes CASSRDPQETQYF.

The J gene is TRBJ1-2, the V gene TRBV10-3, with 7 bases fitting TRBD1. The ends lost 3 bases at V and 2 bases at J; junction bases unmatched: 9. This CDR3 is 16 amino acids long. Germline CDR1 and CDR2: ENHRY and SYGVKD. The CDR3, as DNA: TGTGCCATCAGTGATTTTGACAGGGAGGGAAACTATGGCTACACCTTC. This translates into CAISDFDREGNYGYTF.

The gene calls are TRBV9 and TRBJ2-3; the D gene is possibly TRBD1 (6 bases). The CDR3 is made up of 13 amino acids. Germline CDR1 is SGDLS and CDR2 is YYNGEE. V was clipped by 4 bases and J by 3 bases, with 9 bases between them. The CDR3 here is CASSIQGTDTQYF. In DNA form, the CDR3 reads TGTGCCAGCAGCATTCAGGGGACAGATACGCAGTATTTT.

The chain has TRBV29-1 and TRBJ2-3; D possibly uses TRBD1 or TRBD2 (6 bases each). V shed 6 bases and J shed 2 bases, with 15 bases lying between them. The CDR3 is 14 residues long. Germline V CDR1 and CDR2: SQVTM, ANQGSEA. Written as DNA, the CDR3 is TGCAGCGTCGACCGGAGGGACACCACAGATACGCAGTATTTT. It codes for CSVDRRDTTDTQYF.

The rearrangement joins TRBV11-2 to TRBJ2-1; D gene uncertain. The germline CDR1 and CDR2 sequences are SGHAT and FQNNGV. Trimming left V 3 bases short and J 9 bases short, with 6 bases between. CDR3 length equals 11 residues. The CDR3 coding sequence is TGTGCCAGCAGCTTTGACGGTGAGCAGTTCTTC. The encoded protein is CASSFDGEQFF. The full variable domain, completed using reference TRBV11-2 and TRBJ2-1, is EAGVAQSPRYKIIEKRQSVAFWCNPISGHATLYWYQQILGQGPKLLIQFQNNGVVDDSQLPKDRFSAERLKGVDSTLKIQPAKLEDSAVYLCASSFDGEQFFGPGTRLTVL.

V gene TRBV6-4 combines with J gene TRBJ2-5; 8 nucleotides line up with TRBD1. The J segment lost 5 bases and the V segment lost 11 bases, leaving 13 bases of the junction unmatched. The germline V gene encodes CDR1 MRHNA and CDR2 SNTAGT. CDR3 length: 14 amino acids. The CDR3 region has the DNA TGTGCCCGAAGAGACAGGGGATGGAGGGAGACCCAGTACTTC. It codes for CARRDRGWRETQYF.

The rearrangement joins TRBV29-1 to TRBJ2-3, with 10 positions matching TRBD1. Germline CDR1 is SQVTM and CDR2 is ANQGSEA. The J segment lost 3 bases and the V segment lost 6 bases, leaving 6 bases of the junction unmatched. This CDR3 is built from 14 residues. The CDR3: CSVGGTGATDTQYF. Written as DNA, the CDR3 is TGCAGCGTGGGAGGGACAGGGGCAACAGATACGCAGTATTTT.

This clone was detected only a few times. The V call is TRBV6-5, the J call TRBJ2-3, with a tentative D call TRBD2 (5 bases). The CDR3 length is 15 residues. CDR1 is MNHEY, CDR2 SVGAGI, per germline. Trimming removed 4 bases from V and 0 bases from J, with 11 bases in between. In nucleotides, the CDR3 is TGTGCCAGCAGTTCGCGTCCGGGGAGCACAGATACGCAGTATTTT. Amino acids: CASSSRPGSTDTQYF.

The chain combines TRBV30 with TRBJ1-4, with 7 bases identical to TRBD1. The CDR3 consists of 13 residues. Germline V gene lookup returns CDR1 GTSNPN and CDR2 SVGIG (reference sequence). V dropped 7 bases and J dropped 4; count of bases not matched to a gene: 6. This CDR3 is CALTGQLNEKLFF. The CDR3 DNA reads TGTGCCTTAACGGGACAGCTTAATGAAAAACTGTTTTTT.

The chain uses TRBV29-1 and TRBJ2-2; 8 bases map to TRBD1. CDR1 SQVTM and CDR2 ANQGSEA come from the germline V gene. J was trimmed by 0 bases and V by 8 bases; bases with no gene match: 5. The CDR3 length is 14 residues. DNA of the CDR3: TGCAGCTCCTTGGACAGGGCGAACACCGGGGAGCTGTTTTTT. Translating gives CSSLDRANTGELFF.